The 9 T cell receptor beta chains given below trace back to one sample, sequenced in a study of T cells in Graves' hyperthyroidism and ophthalmopathy. Amplification yielded TCR beta CDR3 regions, with RNA transcripts as the source. The study used the HTBI primer set for a first-round RT-PCR of the TCR CDR3. TCRdb recomputed calls from the multiplex PCR reads with MiXCR, one row per CDR3 protein. The repertoire holds approximately 560,000 distinct CDR3 sequences, with more than 45% as singletons. The material sequenced was peripheral blood or thyroid tissue (not recorded which). The receptors were sampled from a woman under 30 with Graves' hyperthyroidism.

The chain combines TRBV7-9 with TRBJ1-2, with D possibly being TRBD1 (6 bases). Germline lookup yields CDR1 SEHNR and CDR2 FQNEAQ (reference sequence). This CDR3 region has 16 residues. V lost 5 bases and J 2 bases, leaving 18 bases between the germline ends. CDR3 loop: CASSQAPSGANYGYTF. In DNA form, the CDR3 reads TGTGCCAGCAGCCAAGCCCCATCGGGGGCGAACTATGGCTACACCTTC.

Concerning this clonotype: Being one base from a much bigger clone, this may be a read error. The chain carries TRBV7-9 and TRBJ2-7; D is uncertain. V was trimmed by 1 base and J by 3 bases, leaving 4 bases between them. Germline lookup yields CDR1 SEHNR and CDR2 FQNEAQ (reference sequence). This CDR3 has 12 amino acids. CDR3 DNA: TGTGCCAGCAGCTTAGTCGACTACGAGCAGTACTTC. Amino acids: CASSLVDYEQYF.

This clonotype was recorded at least ten times. The V gene is TRBV7-9, the J gene TRBJ1-2; perhaps TRBD1 as D (6 bases). The CDR3 has 15 amino acids. Germline CDR1 SEHNR, CDR2 FQNEAQ (reference sequence). V lost 5 bases, J lost 0 bases, and 13 bases lay in between. The CDR3 loop is CASSPRDNPNYGYTF. CDR3 coding DNA: TGTGCCAGCAGCCCTCGGGACAATCCTAACTATGGCTACACCTTC.

The chain employs TRBV2 and TRBJ1-4, with 10 positions matching TRBD1. Trimming cost V 7 bases and J 8 bases; bases outside gene matches: 10. Germline assignment: CDR1 SNHLY and CDR2 FYNNEI. The CDR3 length is 15 residues. In DNA form, the CDR3 reads TGTGCCAGCACCGAGATTGGACAGGGGGTAGAAAAACTGTTTTTT. Its translation is CASTEIGQGVEKLFF.

This clonotype was detected only a few times. V is TRBV19 and J is TRBJ1-2; D may be TRBD1 (5 bases). V lost 5 bases to trimming and J lost 7 bases, with 20 bases between them. The CDR3 loop spans 15 amino acids. Germline lookup yields CDR1 LNHDA and CDR2 SQIVND (reference sequence). The CDR3 DNA is TGTGCCAGTAGTCCATTCGGTGGGGACCTGCTTGGCTACACCTTC. As protein: CASSPFGGDLLGYTF.

This clonotype was counted only a few times. The rearrangement links TRBV2 to TRBJ1-6; no clear D gene. The germline V gene has CDR1 SNHLY and CDR2 FYNNEI. V lost 4 bases and J 0 bases, leaving 13 bases between the germline ends. CDR3 size: 17 residues. CDR3 sequence: CASSVRRESSYNSPLHF. CDR3 in DNA: TGTGCCAGCAGTGTCCGACGGGAGAGCTCCTATAATTCACCCCTCCACTTT.

The sample holds one count of this clonotype. V and J are TRBV7-2 and TRBJ1-4; TRBD1 is a possible D gene (6 bases). The V gene's germline CDR1 is SGHTA and CDR2 FQGNSA. The CDR3 is made up of 17 amino acids. V lost 5 bases, J lost 2 bases, and 18 bases lay in between. The CDR3 loop reads CASSDTAGAMTNEKLFF. In DNA form, the CDR3 reads TGTGCCAGCAGCGATACGGCAGGGGCGATGACTAATGAAAAACTGTTTTTT.

The V call is TRBV25-1, the J call TRBJ1-2; D is perhaps TRBD1 (6 bases). There are 14 residues in the CDR3. Trimming took off 6 bases at V and 5 bases at J, with 16 bases between the two ends. Germline V gives CDR1 MGHDK, CDR2 SYGVNS. The CDR3 spells CASSEGGIPYGYTF. The DNA of the CDR3 is TGTGCCAGCAGCGAAGGGGGAATCCCTTATGGCTACACCTTC.

V is TRBV2 and J is TRBJ2-1; weak D call: TRBD2 (7 bases). The CDR3 is made up of 12 amino acids. V lost 7 bases to trimming and J lost 12 bases, with 16 bases between them. Per germline, CDR1 SNHLY and CDR2 FYNNEI. This chain's CDR3 is CASTTSAGAQFF. The CDR3 DNA follows: TGTGCCAGCACAACTAGCGCAGGGGCGCAGTTCTTC.